This entry features one TCR beta chain sequence. This sample stems from a study of blood T cell repertoires in COVID-19. The overall study: Spain, Italy and the United States supplied samples that represented acute and convalescent COVID-19. The analysed material was cDNA or gDNA that came from T cells, B-cell-depleted T cells, or PBMCs.

The length of the CDR3 is 15 residues. V gave up 5 bases and J gave up 1 base; unmatched junction bases: 6. Germline V gives CDR1 MGHDK, CDR2 SYGVNS. In the authors' workflow: Amplified reference gene primers provided the basis for estimating nucleated cell counts. Sequencing used immunoSEQ multiplex PCR; TCRdb keeps in-frame clones, though not all of them. V, J and clone size reflect that table, while D and trimming were determined from the DNA. The table includes some 250,000 clones, about 82% detected once. The receptor's source is a man aged 80 or over with acute or convalescent COVID-19. The sequenced material came from peripheral blood. J is TRBJ2-7 and V is TRBV25-1, with 9 bases lining up with TRBD1. CDR3 sequence reads: CASSPQGTGSYEQYF. The CDR3 nucleotides are TGTGCCAGCAGTCCTCAAGGGACAGGGTCCTACGAGCAGTACTTC.